The 31 T cell receptor beta chains reported below all come from one sample, sequenced in a study of T-cell reconstitution after alpha-beta-depleted transplantation in children. Molecular barcoding with unique molecular identifiers was used for the TCRbeta library. TCRdb independently ran MiXCR on the PCR reads; one entry per CDR3 protein. Of over 200,000 distinct CDR3 sequences listed, approximately 11% are singletons. The sequencing here drew on PBMCs, taken before TCRalphabeta/CD19-depleted stem cell transplant. The origin of the receptors is a child less than two years old with acute myeloid leukemia, due to receive a stem cell transplant.

The gene calls are TRBV3-1 and TRBJ2-1; 7 bases map to TRBD1. The CDR3 totals 18 residues. V trimming: 11 bases; J trimming: 3 bases; junction bases outside the gene matches: 22. Per germline, CDR1 LGHDT and CDR2 YNNKEL (reference sequence). This CDR3 reads CASNQDRWPGQIYNEQFF. CDR3 coding DNA: TGTGCCTCCAACCAAGATAGGTGGCCGGGACAGATCTACAATGAGCAGTTCTTC.

The chain combines TRBV12-3 or TRBV12-4 with TRBJ2-1; no reliable D call. This CDR3 comprises 14 residues. Trimming stripped 7 bases from V and 0 bases from J, with 10 bases between. CDR3 sequence reads: CASKAELSYNEQFF. As DNA, the CDR3 is TGTGCCAGCAAGGCCGAGCTCTCCTACAATGAGCAGTTCTTC.

This clonotype was seen at least ten times. The chain couples TRBV27 to TRBJ2-5; 8 bases align to TRBD1. The length of the CDR3 is 13 residues. Germline loops: CDR1 MNHEY, CDR2 SMNVEV (reference sequence). J lost 5 bases, V lost 4 bases, and 3 bases had no gene match. The CDR3 region is CASSYRGEETQYF. The CDR3 DNA reads TGTGCCAGCAGTTACAGGGGGGAGGAGACCCAGTACTTC.

This clonotype was observed a few times. The V gene is TRBV11-2, the J gene TRBJ2-3, with D unresolved. Trimming took off 5 bases at V and 0 bases at J, with 15 bases between the two ends. This CDR3 has 16 residues. From germline, CDR1 is SGHAT and CDR2 FQNNGV. CDR3 bases: TGTGCCAGCAGCCCCCGAGCGACCCCTAGCACAGATACGCAGTATTTT. This translates into CASSPRATPSTDTQYF.

This clonotype was counted ten times or more. The chain carries TRBV5-1 and TRBJ2-7; 7 bases are shared with TRBD1. The CDR3 has 14 amino acids. From germline, CDR1 is SGHRS and CDR2 YFSETQ. Losses at the gene ends were 4 bases for V and 2 bases for J; bases not matched to a gene: 6. As DNA, the CDR3 is TGCGCCAGCAGCCCGGACAGGAGAGCCTACGAGCAGTACTTC. Protein product: CASSPDRRAYEQYF.

This clonotype was recorded many times. The CDR3 spells CASSTEGTSGIAGEYF. The CDR3 DNA reads as TGTGCCAGCAGCACAGAGGGGACTAGCGGGATAGCCGGGGAGTATTTT. The chain joins TRBV7-2 to TRBJ2-3; 13 bases match TRBD2. The CDR3 runs to 16 residues. Unmatched junction bases numbered 15, after V lost 5 bases and J lost 13 bases. Germline lookup yields CDR1 SGHTA and CDR2 FQGNSA.

This clonotype was seen repeatedly, ten times or more. This sequence joins TRBV5-1 and TRBJ1-1; no clear D. Germline CDR1 is SGHRS and CDR2 is YFSETQ. The CDR3 is 14 residues long. V gave up 0 bases and J gave up 7 bases, with 13 bases separating them. CDR3 in DNA: TGCGCCAGCAGCTTGGGCCAGCCTTATAATGAAGCTTTCTTT. Translation: CASSLGQPYNEAFF.

This clonotype was observed at least ten times. The V call is TRBV5-4, the J call TRBJ2-5; tentative D call: TRBD1 (6 bases). Trimming pared 4 bases from V and 5 bases from J, leaving 21 bases between. The CDR3 extends over 16 amino acids. The germline gives CDR1 SGHNT, CDR2 YYREEE (reference sequence). In nucleotides, the CDR3 is TGTGCCAGCAGCATTGGGTCGAAGGGGGTATGGGAGACCCAGTACTTC. It is translated as CASSIGSKGVWETQYF.

This clonotype has ten or more counts. The chain uses TRBV5-1 and TRBJ2-1; 8 bases line up with TRBD2. Germline loops: CDR1 SGHRS, CDR2 YFSETQ. The V and J ends lost 1 base and 9 bases, in that order; junction bases with no gene match: 6. This CDR3 contains 14 residues. CDR3 amino acids: CASSLPMTSAEQFF. The CDR3 region has the DNA TGCGCCAGCAGCTTGCCTATGACTAGCGCTGAGCAGTTCTTC.

This clonotype was seen many times. The V and J genes are TRBV5-1 and TRBJ1-2; a possible D gene is TRBD1 (5 bases). Germline assignment: CDR1 SGHRS and CDR2 YFSETQ. Trimming left V 6 bases short and J 5 bases short, with 23 bases between. This CDR3 spans 16 amino acids. The CDR3 is CASTVGTEAPTYGYTF. As DNA, the CDR3 is TGCGCCAGCACCGTCGGGACTGAGGCTCCTACTTATGGCTACACCTTC.

V is TRBV18 and J is TRBJ1-3; D not resolved. Between the trimmed V and J ends, which lost 2 bases and 0 bases, there was a span of 11 bases. Germline V gene data show CDR1 as KGHSH and CDR2 as LQKENI. There are 16 residues in the CDR3. CDR3 loop: CASSPRTQSSGNTIYF. The CDR3 DNA is TGTGCCAGCTCACCAAGAACCCAATCCTCTGGAAACACCATATATTTT.

The chain uses TRBV5-6 and TRBJ2-5, with 13 bases aligning to TRBD2. The CDR3 is 15 amino acids. Germline V CDR1 and CDR2: SGHDT, YYEEEE. V lost 5 bases and J lost 0; bases outside the gene matches: 1. The CDR3 DNA is TGTGCCAGCAGGGGGACTAGCGGGGACCAAGAGACCCAGTACTTC. Amino acids: CASRGTSGDQETQYF.

This clonotype appeared many times. The chain uses TRBV5-6 and TRBJ2-1; D not certain. V gave up 4 bases and J gave up 9 bases, with 11 bases separating them. This CDR3 has 12 amino acids. Per the germline V gene, CDR1 is SGHDT and CDR2 is YYEEEE. CDR3 DNA: TGTGCCAGCAGCGCCTACGCTAGTGAGCAGTTCTTC. It specifies CASSAYASEQFF.

This clonotype showed up many times. This rearrangement joins TRBV7-2 to TRBJ2-3; 10 bases agree with TRBD2. The J segment lost 4 bases and the V segment lost 5 bases, leaving 9 bases of the junction unmatched. The CDR3 totals 16 residues. Germline V gene data show CDR1 as SGHTA and CDR2 as FQGNSA. The CDR3 bases are TGTGCCAGCAGCGTTGCTAGCGGGAGATTGGCAGATACGCAGTATTTT. Amino acids: CASSVASGRLADTQYF.

This clonotype was seen ten or more times. In nucleotides, the CDR3 is TGTGCCAGCAGCCAAGATCCGGCTAGCGGGGGCCAAGAGACCCAGTACTTC. It translates to CASSQDPASGGQETQYF. The chain couples TRBV4-2 to TRBJ2-5; TRBD2 aligns across 10 bases. With 0 bases clipped from V and 1 base from J, the junction kept 5 bases outside the gene matches. Germline CDR1 and CDR2: LGHNA and YNFKEQ. The CDR3 contains 17 residues.

V gene TRBV7-2 combines with J gene TRBJ2-1; 8 positions agree with TRBD2. The junction had 11 bases not matched to a gene; V was cut back by 4 bases and J by 6 bases. The CDR3 covers 16 residues. Germline CDR1 is SGHTA and CDR2 is FQGNSA. CDR3 in DNA: TGTGCCAGCAGCTCAGCGTCGGGACTAGTAATCAATGAGCAGTTCTTC. Translating it yields CASSSASGLVINEQFF.

This clonotype was counted at least ten times. This rearrangement joins TRBV20-1 to TRBJ1-1; no definite D call. CDR1 is DFQATT, CDR2 SNEGSKA, per germline (reference sequence). CDR3 length: 13 residues. The V and J ends lost 3 bases and 0 bases respectively, with 8 bases between them. CDR3: CSARAAVNTEAFF. For the CDR3, the DNA is TGCAGTGCTAGGGCAGCAGTGAACACTGAAGCTTTCTTT.

This clonotype was counted ten times or more. The DNA for the CDR3 is TGTGCCAGCGCCCAAGGGGGTACGCAGTATTTT. It yields the protein CASAQGGTQYF. The chain recombines TRBV5-6 with TRBJ2-3, with D maybe TRBD1 (6 bases). The CDR3 length is 11 residues. Germline V gene lookup returns CDR1 SGHDT and CDR2 YYEEEE. Trimming took 7 bases from V and 8 from J, leaving 11 bases between them.

This clonotype showed up many times. This chain links TRBV6-6 with TRBJ1-5; D not certain. CDR1 and CDR2 (germline): MNHNY, SVGAGI (reference sequence). Trimming cost V 2 bases and J 12 bases, with 11 bases left between them. CDR3 length: 12 residues. The CDR3 protein is CASSYTSGDQHF. In DNA form, the CDR3 reads TGTGCCAGCAGTTACACTAGTGGTGACCAGCATTTT.

This clonotype was detected many times. The J gene is TRBJ2-1, the V gene TRBV11-1; unclear D gene. The CDR3 is 13 residues long. The germline CDR1 and CDR2 sequences are SGHAT and FQDESV (reference sequence). V lost 1 base to trimming and J lost 7 bases, with 8 bases between them. Here the CDR3 DNA reads TGTGCCAGCAGCTTAGGGGAATATAATGAGCAGTTCTTC. As protein: CASSLGEYNEQFF.

The CDR3 DNA follows: TGTGCCAGCAGGTTCCCCGGGACCTCAGGAGCTTTCTTT. Amino acids: CASRFPGTSGAFF. J is TRBJ1-1 and V is TRBV21-1; the table calls TRBD1, which could not be checked here. TRBV21-1 is designated a pseudogene. The CDR3 sequence is 13 residues long.

At least ten counts were recorded for this clonotype. The CDR3 DNA reads as TGCAGTGCTAGAGATCTCCGAGGGGGCGCGAAGGCCGGGGAGCTGTTTTTT. Protein sequence: CSARDLRGGAKAGELFF. The chain carries TRBV20-1 and TRBJ2-2, with 7 bases matching TRBD1. The germline V gene encodes CDR1 DFQATT and CDR2 SNEGSKA (reference sequence). This CDR3 is built from 17 residues. V shed 0 bases and J 6 bases; nucleotides not matched to a gene: 13.

This clonotype occurred many times. The chain is built from TRBV27 and TRBJ2-1; 8 bases fit TRBD1. CDR3 length equals 17 residues. Germline lookup yields CDR1 MNHEY and CDR2 SMNVEV (reference sequence). V lost 3 bases to trimming and J lost 8 bases; unmatched junction nucleotides: 15. The CDR3 region has the DNA TGTGCCAGCAGTTTCAGATTTGTCGGACAGGGTTTCCATGAGCAGTTCTTC. The encoded protein is CASSFRFVGQGFHEQFF.

The rearrangement links TRBV20-1 to TRBJ2-1, with 12 bases fitting TRBD2. V lost 3 bases, J lost 6 bases, and 9 bases stayed unmatched. The CDR3 sequence is 16 residues long. Germline assignment: CDR1 DFQATT and CDR2 SNEGSKA (reference sequence). The CDR3 DNA follows: TGCAGTGCTAGCGAGGTAAGACTAGCGGGAGCCAATGAGCAGTTCTTC. Translating it yields CSASEVRLAGANEQFF.

This clonotype was counted ten times or more. The chain employs TRBV7-2 and TRBJ2-7; no clear D gene. The germline V and J ends were trimmed by 1 base and 0 bases, with 7 bases remaining between them. Germline CDR1 reads SGHTA; CDR2 reads FQGNSA. This CDR3 has 14 residues. The CDR3 DNA sequence: TGTGCCAGCAGCTTAGGAGCGAACTCCTACGAGCAGTACTTC. Its translation: CASSLGANSYEQYF. The entire variable domain, with the rest obtained from reference TRBV7-2 and TRBJ2-7, is as follows: GAGVSQSPSNKVTEKGKDVELRCDPISGHTALYWYRQSLGQGLEFLIYFQGNSAPDKSGLPSDRFSAERTGGSVSTLTIQRTQQEDSAVYLCASSLGANSYEQYFGPGTRLTVT.

This clonotype was seen at least ten times. The chain uses TRBV18 and TRBJ1-4, with D tentatively TRBD1 (6 bases). Germline lookup yields CDR1 KGHSH and CDR2 LQKENI. This CDR3 comprises 13 residues. V was trimmed by 6 bases and J by 5 bases, leaving 10 bases between them. The CDR3 reads CASSPQGNEKLFF. The CDR3 nucleotides are TGTGCCAGCTCCCCGCAGGGGAATGAAAAACTGTTTTTT. Full variable domain (remainder filled in from reference TRBV18 and TRBJ1-4): NAGVMQNPRHLVRRRGQEARLRCSPMKGHSHVYWYRQLPEEGLKFMVYLQKENIIDESGMPKERFSAEFPKEGPSILRIQQVVRGDSAAYFCASSPQGNEKLFFGSGTQLSVL.

This clonotype was seen repeatedly, ten times or more. The V and J genes are TRBV7-2 and TRBJ2-3; D remains ambiguous. In germline, CDR1 is SGHTA, CDR2 FQGNSA. The CDR3 contains 16 residues. Trimming removed 3 bases at V and 0 bases at J, with 13 bases between. CDR3 sequence: CASSLRPEKSTDTQYF. The CDR3 DNA reads TGTGCCAGCAGCTTGAGACCCGAGAAAAGCACAGATACGCAGTATTTT.

This chain connects TRBV27 to TRBJ2-3; perhaps TRBD2 as D (6 bases). The V and J ends lost 5 bases and 1 base respectively, with 10 bases between them. CDR1 MNHEY and CDR2 SMNVEV come from the germline V gene (reference sequence). The CDR3 sequence is 14 residues long. This CDR3 is CASSLERGTDTQYF. The CDR3 nucleotides are TGTGCCAGCAGTCTTGAGCGGGGCACAGATACGCAGTATTTT.

This clonotype came up many times. This rearrangement joins TRBV12-3 or TRBV12-4 to TRBJ1-3; 7 bases are a match to TRBD1. With 6 bases clipped from V and 5 bases from J, the junction kept 7 bases outside the gene matches. The CDR3 consists of 14 residues. CDR3: CASRLQGTRNTIYF. The CDR3 nucleotides read TGTGCCAGCAGGTTACAGGGGACCCGAAACACCATATATTTT.

This clonotype was found many times. The chain uses TRBV10-3 and TRBJ2-1, with 14 positions matching TRBD2. This CDR3 has 16 residues. Germline V gene lookup returns CDR1 ENHRY and CDR2 SYGVKD. With 6 bases clipped from V and 4 bases from J, the junction kept 5 bases outside the gene matches. CDR3 nucleotide sequence: TGTGCCATCAGCCTCGGACTAGCGGGAGGTTACAATGAGCAGTTCTTC. It codes for CAISLGLAGGYNEQFF.

This clonotype was seen at least ten times. This chain connects TRBV28 to TRBJ2-5; 8 nucleotides match TRBD1. The V segment lost 2 bases and the J segment 0 bases; nucleotides outside the gene matches: 5. Germline CDR1 MDHEN, CDR2 SYDVKM. The CDR3 has 16 amino acids. CDR3 amino acids: CASSLRTGLYQETQYF. CDR3 sequence (DNA): TGTGCCAGCAGTTTACGGACAGGGTTGTACCAAGAGACCCAGTACTTC.